This T cell receptor (beta chain) was captured by sequencing in a study of blood T cells in healthy people across ages. The CDR3 is 14 amino acids. CDR1 DFQATT and CDR2 SNEGSKA come from the germline V gene (reference sequence). Trimming at V came to 5 bases and at J to 4 bases, leaving 9 bases not matched to a gene. A second PCR of about 6 to 11 cycles used a sample-barcoded 5' primer and a J-beta primer mix. Each CDR3 protein gets one entry after TCRdb re-called the 5' RACE reads with MiXCR. Counted here are 720,000 or so distinct CDR3 sequences, roughly 41% occurring once; the ten biggest clones make up 25% to 35%. The draw of peripheral blood yielded approximately 11 milliliters from each donor. Points from the study as a whole: Strongly correlated with naive T cell percentage was TCR beta diversity.

To note about this clonotype: As yet, its antigen is unknown.

This chain uses TRBV20-1 with TRBJ2-3, with TRBD1 identical over 7 bases. The sequence came from a man at least 80 years old in good health. Sequencing was carried out using blood. In DNA, the CDR3 is TGCAGTGCTGGAACAGGGGTTCGGGCAGATACGCAGTATTTT. Protein: CSAGTGVRADTQYF.